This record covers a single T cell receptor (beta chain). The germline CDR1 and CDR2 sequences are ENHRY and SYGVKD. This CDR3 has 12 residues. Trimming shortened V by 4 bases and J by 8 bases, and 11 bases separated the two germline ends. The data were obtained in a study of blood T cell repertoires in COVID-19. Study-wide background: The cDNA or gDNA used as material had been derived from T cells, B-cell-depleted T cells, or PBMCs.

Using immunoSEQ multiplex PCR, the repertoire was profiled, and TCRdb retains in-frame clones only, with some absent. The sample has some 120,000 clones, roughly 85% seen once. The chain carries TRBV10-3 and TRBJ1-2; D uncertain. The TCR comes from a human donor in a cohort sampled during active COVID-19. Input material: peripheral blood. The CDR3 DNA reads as TGTGCCATCAGTGCTTCGGGCGGGGGCTACACCTTC. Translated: CAISASGGGYTF.